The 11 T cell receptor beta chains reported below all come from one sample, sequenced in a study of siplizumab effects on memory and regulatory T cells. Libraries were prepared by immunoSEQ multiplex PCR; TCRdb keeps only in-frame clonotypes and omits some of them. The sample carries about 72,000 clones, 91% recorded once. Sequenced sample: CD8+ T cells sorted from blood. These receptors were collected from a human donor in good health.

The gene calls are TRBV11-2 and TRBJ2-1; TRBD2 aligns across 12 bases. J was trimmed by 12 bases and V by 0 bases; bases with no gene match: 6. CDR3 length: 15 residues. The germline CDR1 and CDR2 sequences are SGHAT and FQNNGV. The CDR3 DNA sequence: TGTGCCAGCAGCTTAGATCTAGCGGGAGGGATCGGGCAGTTCTTC. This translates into CASSLDLAGGIGQFF.

CDR3 bases: TGTGCCAGCAATCGACTAGTGATCGGGGCCAAAAACATTCAGTACTTC. It encodes CASNRLVIGAKNIQYF. This rearrangement joins TRBV6-6 to TRBJ2-4, with D possibly being TRBD2 (6 bases). CDR3 length: 16 residues. Trimming cost V 7 bases and J 1 base, with 17 bases left between them. Germline V gene data show CDR1 as MNHNY and CDR2 as SVGAGI (reference sequence).

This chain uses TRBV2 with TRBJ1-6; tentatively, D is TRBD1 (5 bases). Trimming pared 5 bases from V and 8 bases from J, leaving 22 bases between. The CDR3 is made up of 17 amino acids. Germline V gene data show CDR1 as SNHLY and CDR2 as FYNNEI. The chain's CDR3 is CASSLGTAFEFDSPLHF. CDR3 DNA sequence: TGTGCCAGCAGTCTTGGGACCGCCTTCGAGTTTGATTCACCCCTCCACTTT.

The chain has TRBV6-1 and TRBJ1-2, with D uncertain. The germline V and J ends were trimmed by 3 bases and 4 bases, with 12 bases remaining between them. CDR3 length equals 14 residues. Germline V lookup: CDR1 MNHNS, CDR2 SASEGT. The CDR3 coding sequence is TGTGCCAGCAGTGATGGGGAATTAGTCTATGGCTACACCTTC. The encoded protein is CASSDGELVYGYTF.

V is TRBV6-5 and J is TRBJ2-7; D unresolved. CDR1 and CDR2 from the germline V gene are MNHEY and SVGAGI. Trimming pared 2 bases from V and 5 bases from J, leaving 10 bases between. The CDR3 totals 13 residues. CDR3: CASSYLEGNEQYF. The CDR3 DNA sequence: TGTGCCAGCAGTTACCTGGAAGGCAACGAGCAGTACTTC.

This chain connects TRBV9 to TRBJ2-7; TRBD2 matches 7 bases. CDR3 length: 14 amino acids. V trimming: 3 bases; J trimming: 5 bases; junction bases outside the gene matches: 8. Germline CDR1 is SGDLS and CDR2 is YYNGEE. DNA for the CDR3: TGTGCCAGCAGCGGTGGAGCGGGAAACAACGAGCAGTACTTC. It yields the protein CASSGGAGNNEQYF.

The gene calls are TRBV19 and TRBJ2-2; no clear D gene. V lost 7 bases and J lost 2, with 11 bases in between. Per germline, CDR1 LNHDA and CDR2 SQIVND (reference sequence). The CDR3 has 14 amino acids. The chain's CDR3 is CASNSSPNTGELFF. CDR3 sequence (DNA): TGTGCCAGTAATTCCAGCCCTAACACCGGGGAGCTGTTTTTT.

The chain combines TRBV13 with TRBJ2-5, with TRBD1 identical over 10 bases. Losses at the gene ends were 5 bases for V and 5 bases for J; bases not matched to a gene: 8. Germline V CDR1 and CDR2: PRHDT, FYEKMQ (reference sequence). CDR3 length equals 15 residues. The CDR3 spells CASSPTGGAGETQYF. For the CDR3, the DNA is TGTGCCAGCAGCCCGACAGGGGGCGCTGGGGAGACCCAGTACTTC.

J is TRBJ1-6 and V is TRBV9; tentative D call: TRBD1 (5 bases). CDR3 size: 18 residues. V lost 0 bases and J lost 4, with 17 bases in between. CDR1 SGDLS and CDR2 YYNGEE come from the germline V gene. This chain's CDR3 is CASSVAPARDLYNSPLHF. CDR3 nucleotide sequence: TGTGCCAGCAGCGTAGCCCCCGCCAGGGATTTATATAATTCACCCCTCCACTTT.

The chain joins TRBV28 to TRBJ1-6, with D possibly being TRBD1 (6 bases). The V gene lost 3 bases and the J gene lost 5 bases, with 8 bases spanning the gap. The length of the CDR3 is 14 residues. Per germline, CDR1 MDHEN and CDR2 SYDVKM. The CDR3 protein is CASSFRGHNSPLHF. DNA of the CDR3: TGTGCCAGCAGTTTCAGGGGACATAATTCACCCCTCCACTTT.

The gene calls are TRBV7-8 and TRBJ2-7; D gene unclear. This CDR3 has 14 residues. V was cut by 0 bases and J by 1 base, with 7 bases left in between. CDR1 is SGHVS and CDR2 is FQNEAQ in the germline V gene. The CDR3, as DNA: TGTGCCAGCAGCTTAGCCGATGGATCCTACGAGCAGTACTTC. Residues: CASSLADGSYEQYF.